This is a list of T cell receptor beta chains from one sample in a study of T-cell reconstitution after alpha-beta-depleted transplantation in children. TCRdb re-called the PCR reads through MiXCR, storing one row per CDR3 protein. The sample contains hundreds of thousands of distinct CDR3 sequences, roughly 15% of which appear only once. The sequencing used PBMCs from the stem cell graft donor, collected from the stem cell graft. These receptors all stem from a human donor who donated a stem cell graft to a child with acute myeloid leukemia. CDR3s include the opening cysteine and the closing phenylalanine or tryptophan. Fields, in order: clone size, J gene, D gene, V gene, CDR3 protein, CDR3 DNA. A D gene is named only where the DNA matches it firmly. A clone size is listed for some rows: how often the clone was seen (once, few, many), or a class if it is expanded.

clone_size: many; j_call: TRBJ2-7; d_call: -; v_call: TRBV11-3; cdr3_aa: CASSIRTSGAIQQYF; cdr3_nt: TGTGCCAGCAGCATCCGGACATCCGGCGCTATTCAGCAGTACTTC
clone_size: few; j_call: TRBJ2-3; d_call: TRBD2; v_call: TRBV6-1; cdr3_aa: CASSSYASGASTDTQYF; cdr3_nt: TGTGCCAGCAGCTCTTATGCTAGCGGCGCTAGCACAGATACGCAGTATTTT
clone_size: few; j_call: TRBJ2-3; d_call: -; v_call: TRBV7-2; cdr3_aa: CASSLARQTDTQYF; cdr3_nt: TGTGCCAGCAGCTTAGCCCGCCAGACAGATACGCAGTATTTT
clone_size: -; j_call: TRBJ2-1; d_call: TRBD2; v_call: TRBV7-2; cdr3_aa: CASSTDGGSPYNEQFF; cdr3_nt: TGTGCCAGCAGCACCGACGGGGGGTCCCCCTACAATGAGCAGTTCTTC
clone_size: many; j_call: TRBJ1-1; d_call: TRBD1; v_call: TRBV10-3; cdr3_aa: CAIRQGGDLNTEAFF; cdr3_nt: TGTGCCATCAGACAGGGGGGGGACCTGAACACTGAAGCTTTCTTT
clone_size: few; j_call: TRBJ1-6; d_call: -; v_call: TRBV7-2; cdr3_aa: CASRGQPNSPLHF; cdr3_nt: TGTGCCAGCAGGGGGCAGCCTAATTCACCCCTCCACTTT
clone_size: many; j_call: TRBJ2-5; d_call: TRBD2; v_call: TRBV20-1; cdr3_aa: CSAYSGGELETQYF; cdr3_nt: TGCAGTGCTTATAGCGGGGGGGAATTGGAGACCCAGTACTTC
clone_size: -; j_call: TRBJ2-5; d_call: TRBD2; v_call: TRBV5-1; cdr3_aa: CASSFGGGIYQETQYF; cdr3_nt: TGCGCCAGCAGCTTCGGGGGGGGGATCTACCAAGAGACCCAGTACTTC
clone_size: many; j_call: TRBJ2-2; d_call: -; v_call: TRBV20-1; cdr3_aa: CSAREGAKRAGELFF; cdr3_nt: TGCAGTGCTAGAGAGGGGGCGAAAAGGGCCGGGGAGCTGTTTTTT
clone_size: many; j_call: TRBJ2-1; d_call: -; v_call: TRBV29-1; cdr3_aa: CSVRRALAGRNEQFF; cdr3_nt: TGCAGCGTTCGAAGGGCCCTGGCCGGAAGAAATGAGCAGTTCTTC
clone_size: -; j_call: TRBJ2-5; d_call: TRBD1; v_call: TRBV7-9; cdr3_aa: CASRPTGGTQYF; cdr3_nt: TGTGCCAGCAGGCCGACAGGGGGGACCCAGTACTTC
clone_size: few; j_call: TRBJ2-4; d_call: -; v_call: TRBV20-1; cdr3_aa: CSARRIAKNIQYF; cdr3_nt: TGCAGTGCTAGACGGATAGCCAAAAACATTCAGTACTTC
clone_size: few; j_call: TRBJ1-5; d_call: -; v_call: TRBV7-2; cdr3_aa: CASSLGGPGNQPQHF; cdr3_nt: TGTGCCAGCAGCTTAGGGGGCCCGGGCAATCAGCCCCAGCATTTT
clone_size: few; j_call: TRBJ2-4; d_call: -; v_call: TRBV7-2; cdr3_aa: CASSLTLPAKNIQYF; cdr3_nt: TGTGCCAGCAGCCTTACCCTCCCAGCCAAAAACATTCAGTACTTC
clone_size: many; j_call: TRBJ2-7; d_call: -; v_call: TRBV20-1; cdr3_aa: CSARDLFGYEQYF; cdr3_nt: TGCAGTGCTAGAGATCTATTTGGGTACGAGCAGTACTTC
clone_size: -; j_call: TRBJ2-5; d_call: TRBD2; v_call: TRBV30; cdr3_aa: CAWVGGAQETQYF; cdr3_nt: TGTGCCTGGGTCGGGGGGGCACAAGAGACCCAGTACTTC
clone_size: -; j_call: TRBJ1-2; d_call: TRBD1; v_call: TRBV6-2/TRBV6-3; cdr3_aa: CASSYRWTGEGYTF; cdr3_nt: TGTGCCAGCAGTTACCGATGGACAGGAGAGGGCTACACCTTC
clone_size: -; j_call: TRBJ2-3; d_call: -; v_call: TRBV20-1; cdr3_aa: CSAPLGLLTDTQYF; cdr3_nt: TGCAGTGCTCCTCTTGGACTACTCACAGATACGCAGTATTTT
clone_size: few; j_call: TRBJ1-1; d_call: -; v_call: TRBV7-2; cdr3_aa: CASSVHSGTEAFF; cdr3_nt: TGTGCCAGCAGCGTTCACTCGGGGACTGAAGCTTTCTTT
clone_size: many; j_call: TRBJ2-5; d_call: -; v_call: TRBV12-3/TRBV12-4; cdr3_aa: CASTPPDGETQYF; cdr3_nt: TGTGCCAGCACCCCTCCGGATGGGGAGACCCAGTACTTC
clone_size: few; j_call: TRBJ2-1; d_call: -; v_call: TRBV5-1; cdr3_aa: CASSLVTASYNEQFF; cdr3_nt: TGCGCCAGCAGCTTGGTTACTGCCTCCTACAATGAGCAGTTCTTC
clone_size: -; j_call: TRBJ2-1; d_call: -; v_call: TRBV6-1; cdr3_aa: CASSEAAGKGNRNEQFF; cdr3_nt: TGTGCCAGCAGTGAAGCAGCAGGAAAGGGGAACCGGAATGAGCAGTTCTTC
clone_size: few; j_call: TRBJ1-4; d_call: TRBD1; v_call: TRBV15; cdr3_aa: CATSRETGVGEKLFF; cdr3_nt: TGTGCCACCAGCAGAGAAACAGGGGTGGGGGAAAAACTGTTTTTT
clone_size: many; j_call: TRBJ2-3; d_call: -; v_call: TRBV7-2; cdr3_aa: CASSHRTDTQYF; cdr3_nt: TGTGCCAGCAGCCACCGCACAGATACGCAGTATTTT
clone_size: -; j_call: TRBJ1-1; d_call: TRBD1; v_call: TRBV15; cdr3_aa: CATSGRDSLNTEAFF; cdr3_nt: TGTGCCACCAGCGGACGGGACAGTCTAAACACTGAAGCTTTCTTT
clone_size: few; j_call: TRBJ1-5; d_call: -; v_call: TRBV20-1; cdr3_aa: CSASTVGNQPQHF; cdr3_nt: TGCAGTGCTTCGACGGTGGGCAATCAGCCCCAGCATTTT
clone_size: few; j_call: TRBJ1-2; d_call: -; v_call: TRBV7-9; cdr3_aa: CASSLSIGPDYGYTF; cdr3_nt: TGTGCCAGCAGCTTGTCGATCGGGCCTGACTATGGCTACACCTTC
clone_size: -; j_call: TRBJ1-5; d_call: -; v_call: TRBV7-2; cdr3_aa: CASSRGQGGNQPQHF; cdr3_nt: TGTGCCAGCAGCCGAGGTCAGGGAGGAAATCAGCCCCAGCATTTT
clone_size: -; j_call: TRBJ2-3; d_call: -; v_call: TRBV5-4; cdr3_aa: CASSLEWGGPRTDTQYF; cdr3_nt: TGTGCCAGCAGCTTGGAATGGGGGGGCCCTAGAACAGATACGCAGTATTTT
clone_size: -; j_call: TRBJ1-1; d_call: -; v_call: TRBV7-2; cdr3_aa: CASRVGSPNTEAFF; cdr3_nt: TGTGCCAGCAGGGTGGGGTCCCCGAACACTGAAGCTTTCTTT
clone_size: many; j_call: TRBJ1-1; d_call: TRBD1; v_call: TRBV29-1; cdr3_aa: CSGGQGISEAFF; cdr3_nt: TGCAGCGGGGGACAGGGGATCTCTGAAGCTTTCTTT
clone_size: many; j_call: TRBJ1-1; d_call: -; v_call: TRBV11-2; cdr3_aa: CASSSRYEAFF; cdr3_nt: TGTGCCAGCAGCTCACGATACGAAGCTTTCTTT
clone_size: many; j_call: TRBJ1-6; d_call: TRBD1; v_call: TRBV5-5; cdr3_aa: CASSSDRLGSYNSPLHF; cdr3_nt: TGTGCCAGCAGCTCGGACAGGTTGGGCTCCTATAATTCACCCCTCCACTTT
clone_size: -; j_call: TRBJ2-7; d_call: TRBD1; v_call: TRBV4-3; cdr3_aa: CASSQDRDRGSYEQYF; cdr3_nt: TGCGCCAGCAGCCAAGACCGTGACAGGGGTAGCTACGAGCAGTACTTC
clone_size: -; j_call: TRBJ1-4; d_call: -; v_call: TRBV5-1; cdr3_aa: CASSRGPSNEKLFF; cdr3_nt: TGCGCCAGCAGCCGGGGACCGAGCAATGAAAAACTGTTTTTT
clone_size: few; j_call: TRBJ1-3; d_call: -; v_call: TRBV6-5; cdr3_aa: CASSSRLDGPSGNTIYF; cdr3_nt: TGTGCCAGCAGTTCCCGACTAGACGGACCCTCTGGAAACACCATATATTTT
clone_size: many; j_call: TRBJ1-1; d_call: -; v_call: TRBV6-1; cdr3_aa: CASSAFRSMNTEAFF; cdr3_nt: TGTGCCAGCAGCGCCTTCCGCTCTATGAACACTGAAGCTTTCTTT
clone_size: -; j_call: TRBJ2-3; d_call: -; v_call: TRBV6-1; cdr3_aa: CASFFSLSTDTQYF; cdr3_nt: TGTGCCAGCTTTTTTTCCCTTAGCACAGATACGCAGTATTTT
clone_size: -; j_call: TRBJ1-4; d_call: -; v_call: TRBV28; cdr3_aa: CALGQINEKLFF; cdr3_nt: TGTGCCCTCGGGCAGATTAATGAAAAACTGTTTTTT
clone_size: many; j_call: TRBJ1-5; d_call: -; v_call: TRBV29-1; cdr3_aa: CSAGDGLLGNQPQHF; cdr3_nt: TGCAGCGCCGGGGACGGACTTTTGGGGAATCAGCCCCAGCATTTT
clone_size: -; j_call: TRBJ2-5; d_call: -; v_call: TRBV4-3; cdr3_aa: CASSQVALRGARETQYF; cdr3_nt: TGCGCCAGCAGCCAAGTCGCCCTTCGGGGGGCGAGGGAGACCCAGTACTTC
clone_size: many; j_call: TRBJ1-1; d_call: -; v_call: TRBV6-5; cdr3_aa: CASSYLTTNLNTEAFF; cdr3_nt: TGTGCCAGCAGTTACCTGACAACGAATTTGAACACTGAAGCTTTCTTT
clone_size: many; j_call: TRBJ2-1; d_call: -; v_call: TRBV20-1; cdr3_aa: CSACGQGDEQFF; cdr3_nt: TGCAGTGCTTGCGGCCAGGGCGATGAGCAGTTCTTC
clone_size: few; j_call: TRBJ1-4; d_call: -; v_call: TRBV4-3; cdr3_aa: CASSQDRVSLEKLFF; cdr3_nt: TGCGCCAGCAGCCAAGACAGGGTTTCCCTTGAAAAACTGTTTTTT
clone_size: many; j_call: TRBJ1-1; d_call: -; v_call: TRBV20-1; cdr3_aa: CSARPLVGYGNTEAFF; cdr3_nt: TGCAGTGCTAGACCCTTAGTAGGGTACGGGAACACTGAAGCTTTCTTT
clone_size: few; j_call: TRBJ2-5; d_call: TRBD2; v_call: TRBV11-2; cdr3_aa: CASSLSGGEGTQYF; cdr3_nt: TGTGCCAGCAGCTTATCGGGGGGGGAAGGGACCCAGTACTTC
clone_size: many; j_call: TRBJ2-1; d_call: -; v_call: TRBV20-1; cdr3_aa: CSAFPGRGNEQFF; cdr3_nt: TGCAGTGCTTTCCCCGGGCGGGGTAATGAGCAGTTCTTC
clone_size: -; j_call: TRBJ2-5; d_call: -; v_call: TRBV12-2; cdr3_aa: CASRFPRTFSETQYF; cdr3_nt: TGTGCAAGTCGCTTTCCCAGGACTTTCTCAGAGACCCAGTACTTC
clone_size: few; j_call: TRBJ2-2; d_call: TRBD1; v_call: TRBV12-3/TRBV12-4; cdr3_aa: CASSLGPRALDRIVVTGELFF; cdr3_nt: TGTGCCAGCAGTTTAGGCCCCCGGGCCCTGGACAGGATAGTTGTCACCGGGGAGCTGTTTTTT
clone_size: many; j_call: TRBJ2-1; d_call: -; v_call: TRBV29-1; cdr3_aa: CSVEYNEQFF; cdr3_nt: TGCAGCGTTGAGTACAATGAGCAGTTCTTC
clone_size: -; j_call: TRBJ1-1; d_call: TRBD1; v_call: TRBV6-5; cdr3_aa: CASSSPGQYLTGAFF; cdr3_nt: TGTGCCAGCAGTTCCCCGGGACAGTATTTGACCGGGGCTTTCTTT
clone_size: -; j_call: TRBJ1-1; d_call: -; v_call: TRBV7-2; cdr3_aa: CASSTRGDPNTEAFF; cdr3_nt: TGTGCCAGCAGCACCAGAGGGGACCCGAACACTGAAGCTTTCTTT
clone_size: many; j_call: TRBJ1-5; d_call: TRBD1; v_call: TRBV20-1; cdr3_aa: CSARPWDSYSNQPQHF; cdr3_nt: TGCAGTGCTAGACCTTGGGACAGCTATAGCAATCAGCCCCAGCATTTT
clone_size: -; j_call: TRBJ2-1; d_call: -; v_call: TRBV11-2; cdr3_aa: CASSLQGRASSYNEQFF; cdr3_nt: TGTGCCAGCAGCTTACAGGGGAGGGCGAGCTCCTACAATGAGCAGTTCTTC
clone_size: few; j_call: TRBJ2-3; d_call: -; v_call: TRBV6-1; cdr3_aa: CASSASWGDPDTQYF; cdr3_nt: TGTGCCAGCAGCGCTAGTTGGGGGGACCCAGATACGCAGTATTTT
clone_size: many; j_call: TRBJ1-4; d_call: -; v_call: TRBV20-1; cdr3_aa: CSARIKSTEKLFF; cdr3_nt: TGCAGTGCTAGGATAAAGTCCACAGAAAAACTGTTTTTT
clone_size: many; j_call: TRBJ1-1; d_call: -; v_call: TRBV29-1; cdr3_aa: CSVGPGSSGSEAFF; cdr3_nt: TGCAGCGTTGGTCCAGGGTCATCGGGTTCTGAAGCTTTCTTT